What follows is one T cell receptor (beta chain) and its context. This clonotype was seen at least ten times. No antigen is known for it. No much larger clonotype is one base removed from it; base qualities were not supplied. These data are taken from a study of T cells in Graves' hyperthyroidism and ophthalmopathy (dated by TCRdb to the late 2010s). For the study in its entirety: To identify TCR V-J signatures that set the groups apart, the researchers used a discovery cohort of 100 patients, made up of 40 to 45 with Graves' ophthalmopathy and 57 with stable Graves' hyperthyroidism. Following sampling, methimazole starting at 30 mg daily was given to hyperthyroidism patients, and high-dose intravenous methylprednisolone was given to ophthalmopathy patients. Prospective prediction of ophthalmopathy was tested in an independent validation cohort of fewer than 20 hyperthyroidism patients and 17 patients who later progressed to ophthalmopathy. In about 6 Graves' hyperthyroidism patients, the study also compared T-cell repertoires from thyroid tissue with T-cell repertoires from blood. TCR Vbeta CDR3 sequencing of 120 to 150 peripheral blood samples (roughly 43 ophthalmopathy, about 80 hyperthyroidism and approximately 17 progressor patients) is reported in the paper. The 100 discovery patients were randomly split 7:3 into training and test sets. Study-wide findings and limitations: Sample size was not statistically predetermined, and investigators were not blinded to group allocation. In validation, the model predicted progression to ophthalmopathy with over 65% sensitivity and 72.22% specificity, a median of 6.5 months before onset. Ophthalmopathy was separated from stable hyperthyroidism by a 13 V-J signature model, with 87.88% sensitivity and approximately 81% specificity obtained in cross-validation and 80%/75% obtained in testing. Most expanded thyroid clonotypes (frequency above 0.001) were also found in blood, which suggests that blood repertoires may mirror thyroid immune responses.

Patients with uncontrolled infections, other autoimmune diseases, pregnancy or lactation were excluded. Clinical symptoms, serum thyroxine and TRAb, thyroid ultrasound, and orbital computed tomography formed the basis for the diagnoses. Trizol reagent was used to extract total RNA, and RNA quality was then checked on an Agilent 2100 Bioanalyzer. Amplification of TCR beta CDR3 regions was carried out from RNA transcripts. The TCR CDR3 was subjected to a first round of RT-PCR using the HTBI primer set and the Qiagen OneStep RT-PCR kit. A second multiplex PCR round built the libraries, followed by size selection and purification. Paired-end sequencing of the libraries was performed with 100 bp reads on an Illumina HiSeq2000. The original pipeline was this. SOAPnuke was used to process the raw data, with reads discarded if the reads contained adapters or uncalled bases, had a mean Phred below 15, or lacked an exact constant-primer or identifier match. COPE v1.2.5 was used to merge the high-quality paired reads, and each unique nucleotide sequence was defined as a clonotype. MiTCR v1.1 was used to align clonotypes to the IMGT TRBV, TRBD and TRBJ reference segments. Only V-J combinations with frequency above 0.0001, covering approximately 99% of repertoires, were analysed. The TCS score was defined as the ratio of F50 (clonal expansion) to E x V (chaos), calculated using BLOSUM62-based TCRdist between CDR3 peptides within each V-J. Welch's t-statistics and random forest reduced some 510 V-J features to roughly 13, which were used in a naive Bayes classifier (R e1071). Thyroid-blood repertoire similarity was quantified with the Morisita-Horn index. TCRdb redid the processing of the public reads, applying fastp at Q25 and MiXCR, and retained in-frame beta chains. Rows with one shared CDR3 protein collapse into an entry with the most common genes and DNA. TCRdb, not the authors, supplied the V and J calls. This sample is represented by around 620,000 distinct CDR3 sequences; 35% to 55% of them were singletons. The ten largest clonotypes hold around 20% of the sample.

For this chain, trimming is 1 base at the V end and 2 bases at the J end, and the number of junction bases without a gene match is 2. Sequences SGHTA (CDR1) and FQGTGA (CDR2) are obtained from the germline V gene. The CDR3 measures 16 amino acids from cysteine to phenylalanine. CDR3 DNA only is kept here, 48 bases in frame from base 1. This clonotype was sampled from an adult woman with Graves' disease, either hyperthyroidism or ophthalmopathy (not recorded which). This sequence uses TRBV7-3 and TRBJ2-6, and 7 bases in between align with TRBD2. The sample consisted of peripheral blood or thyroid tissue (not recorded which). The CDR3 region has the sequence CASSLRGGAGANVLTF. The nucleotide sequence is TGTGCCAGCAGCTTAAGGGGGGGGGCTGGGGCCAACGTCCTGACTTTC.